One and the same sample provided the 2 T cell receptor beta chains below, sequenced in a study of T-cell reconstitution after alpha-beta-depleted transplantation in children. Library preparation (for TCRbeta) was performed with unique molecular identifiers. TCRdb reprocessed the PCR reads via MiXCR and lists one record per CDR3 protein. The repertoire consists of approximately 800,000 distinct CDR3 sequences, with about 16% occurring once and the leading ten covering about 5%. The sequences come from PBMCs, mostly from graft donor cells, collected 360 days after TCRalphabeta/CD19-depleted stem cell transplant. Every receptor here comes from a male patient younger than 18 who had a stem cell transplant for acute lymphoblastic leukemia, so the T cells may come from the graft donor.

The sample holds a few counts of this clonotype. The J gene is TRBJ1-3, the V gene TRBV7-9; D ambiguous. Trimming left V 3 bases short and J 3 bases short, with 15 bases between. The germline V gene encodes CDR1 SEHNR and CDR2 FQNEAQ (reference sequence). CDR3 length: 16 amino acids. CDR3 bases: TGTGCCAGCAGCTTCGGGCAGGTGGTATATGGAAACACCATATATTTT. It yields the protein CASSFGQVVYGNTIYF.

Many counts were recorded for this clonotype. The rearrangement links TRBV12-3 or TRBV12-4 to TRBJ1-1; D remains unclear. V shed 6 bases and J shed 5 bases, with 10 bases lying between them. The CDR3 is made up of 12 amino acids. CDR3 residues: CASSAAATEAFF. The CDR3 region has the DNA TGTGCCAGCAGCGCCGCGGCAACTGAAGCTTTCTTT.